This passage covers 2 T cell receptor beta chains from one sample sequenced in a study of cytomegalovirus exposure and HLA in healthy donors (dated by TCRdb to 2015 to 2018). Library construction relied on the immunoSEQ multiplex PCR assay. For the multiplex PCR, a mixture combining 60 forward primers for TCR Vbeta segments and 13 reverse primers for TCR Jbeta segments was used. TCRdb holds this immuneACCESS table with in-frame rearrangements only. Some clones are missing; in checked studies, unresolved V genes explain under half, and the rest has no known cause. This sample comprises about 73,000 clones, 75% of them detected only once. The ten largest account for around 11% of the sample. Sequenced input: PBMCs. These receptor sequences come from an older man in good health and CMV-seronegative.

This clone has just a few counts. The chain carries TRBV5-4 and TRBJ2-3; TRBD2 agrees at 8 bases. The CDR3 consists of 16 residues. The V segment lost 1 base and the J segment 6 bases; nucleotides outside the gene matches: 10. Per germline, CDR1 SGHNT and CDR2 YYREEE (reference sequence). The CDR3 coding sequence is TGTGCCAGCAGCTTGAGCGGGAGCCCCGACGGGGATACGCAGTATTTT. It codes for CASSLSGSPDGDTQYF.

The sample holds one count of this clone. This rearrangement joins TRBV19 to TRBJ2-1, with 7 bases matching TRBD1. Germline CDR1 LNHDA, CDR2 SQIVND (reference sequence). With 4 bases clipped from V and 4 bases from J, the junction kept 7 bases outside the gene matches. The CDR3 has 15 amino acids. CDR3 region: CASSRGTDEYNEQFF. The CDR3 DNA follows: TGTGCCAGTAGTAGAGGGACAGATGAATACAATGAGCAGTTCTTC.